This note documents a single T cell receptor beta chain sequence. Using immunoSEQ multiplex PCR, the repertoire was profiled, and TCRdb retains in-frame clones only, with some absent. In the table there are tens of thousands of clones, roughly 93% of which are singletons. These data come from a study of control samples from healthy donors and cancer patients. This CDR3 contains 16 residues. CDR1 is SGHTA, CDR2 FQGNSA, per germline. V was shortened by 2 bases and J by 0 bases, with 11 bases between the two germline ends. The sequenced sample was PBMCs. The chain has TRBV7-2 and TRBJ1-3, with D tentatively TRBD1 (5 bases). This TCR was sampled from a woman aged 40 to 49 with lung cancer. This chain's CDR3 is CASSLSQRGSGNTIYF. The CDR3 region has the DNA TGTGCCAGCAGCTTATCCCAGAGGGGCTCTGGAAACACCATATATTTT.